Below are 8 T cell receptor beta chains sequenced from a single sample in a study of cytomegalovirus exposure and HLA in healthy donors. PCR employed 60 Vbeta and 13 Jbeta primers. The assay was immunoSEQ multiplex PCR, and TCRdb's table has in-frame clones only and misses some. The table includes about 180,000 clones, 75% to 85% detected once. The sequenced material came from PBMCs. The receptors come from a young woman in good health and CMV-seropositive.

The chain joins TRBV7-9 to TRBJ1-3; D perhaps matches TRBD1 (5 bases). CDR1 is SEHNR, CDR2 FQNEAQ, per germline (reference sequence). CDR3 length: 13 amino acids. Deletions cut 0 bases from V and 9 bases from J, with 9 bases between. CDR3 residues: CASSLAGARTIYF. The CDR3 DNA is TGTGCCAGCAGCTTAGCTGGGGCCCGCACCATATATTTT.

The chain uses TRBV21-1 and TRBJ2-1; the table names TRBD1, a call not compared with the DNA. TRBV21-1 is recorded as a pseudogene. The length of the CDR3 is 19 residues. CDR3 sequence (DNA): TGTGCCAGCAGCAAAGGCCCTTCAAACCGTGGACAGGGAAAGGATGAGCAGTTCTTC. As protein: CASSKGPSNRGQGKDEQFF.

The chain has TRBV5-6 and TRBJ1-2; TRBD1 matches 9 bases. The CDR3 contains 16 residues. The junction had 9 bases not matched to a gene; V was cut back by 2 bases and J by 4 bases. Germline loops: CDR1 SGHDT, CDR2 YYEEEE. As DNA, the CDR3 is TGTGCCAGCAGCTTAGAACTGGACAGGGGCACCTATGGCTACACCTTC. It is translated as CASSLELDRGTYGYTF.

Here the CDR3 reads CAIRQDSPETQYF. CDR3 DNA: TGTGCCATCAGACAGGACAGCCCGGAGACCCAGTACTTC. The genes are TRBV10-3 and TRBJ2-5; tentative D call: TRBD1 (6 bases). Trimming left V 6 bases short and J 5 bases short, with 13 bases between. Germline CDR1 ENHRY, CDR2 SYGVKD. This CDR3 spans 13 amino acids.

The rearrangement links TRBV2 to TRBJ2-5; D is unresolved. The germline V gene encodes CDR1 SNHLY and CDR2 FYNNEI. The V end was cut by 5 bases, the J end by 3 bases, with 16 bases between. CDR3 length equals 15 residues. CDR3 coding DNA: TGTGCCAGCAGTCACGCCCCACAGCCTGAAGAGACCCAGTACTTC. Encoded protein: CASSHAPQPEETQYF.

The chain has TRBV6-4 and TRBJ2-3, with 11 bases identical to TRBD2. The CDR3 sequence is 14 residues long. J gave up 5 bases and V 8 bases, and 6 bases lay outside the gene matches. CDR1 is MRHNA and CDR2 is SNTAGT in the germline V gene. The CDR3 loop is CASSTSGEGDTQYF. CDR3 DNA sequence: TGTGCCAGCTCGACTAGCGGGGAAGGAGATACGCAGTATTTT.

J is TRBJ2-5 and V is TRBV5-1; D gene unclear. V lost 0 bases and J lost 3, with 15 bases in between. CDR1 and CDR2 (germline): SGHRS, YFSETQ. The CDR3 loop spans 16 amino acids. The CDR3: CASSLAGDPRKETQYF. For the CDR3, the DNA is TGCGCCAGCAGCTTGGCAGGCGACCCGAGAAAAGAGACCCAGTACTTC.

The chain carries TRBV2 and TRBJ2-2, with 8 nucleotides matching TRBD1. This CDR3 is built from 14 residues. V trimming: 7 bases; J trimming: 2 bases; junction bases outside the gene matches: 3. The germline CDR1 and CDR2 sequences are SNHLY and FYNNEI. CDR3 nucleotides: TGTGCCAGCACTGGACAGGGAAACACCGGGGAGCTGTTTTTT. Its translation is CASTGQGNTGELFF. Full variable domain (outside the CDR3, taken from reference TRBV2 and TRBJ2-2): EPEVTQTPSHQVTQMGQEVILRCVPISNHLYFYWYRQILGQKVEFLVSFYNNEISEKSEIFDDQFSVERPDGSNFTLKIRSTKLEDSAMYFCASTGQGNTGELFFGEGSRLTVL.